These 26 T cell receptor beta chains originate from one sample sequenced in a study of tumor and adjacent non-tumor tissue in lung cancer. TCRbeta libraries were built with three rounds of nested PCR, modified from ARM-PCR. TCRdb fed the multiplex PCR reads into MiXCR, producing one record per CDR3 protein. The table has roughly 120,000 distinct CDR3 sequences, roughly three fifths seen once. No cell sorting was done before RNA was extracted from the tissue. Distant lung tissue was collected more than 3 cm away from the tumor edge. Material: distant non-tumor lung tissue. The receptor source for this set is a man between 60 and 75 years old with non-small cell lung cancer.

Of note for this clonotype: The junction shows a germline mismatch at one end, possibly a read error. V and J are TRBV6-6 and TRBJ2-2; D is unresolved. Looked up from germline, CDR1 is MNHNY and CDR2 is SVGAGI (reference sequence). The CDR3 contains 13 residues. DNA of the CDR3: TGTGCCATCAGTTACATGAGTACCGGGGAGCTGTTTTTT. Translation: CAISYMSTGELFF.

The J gene is TRBJ2-1, the V gene TRBV5-1; 7 nucleotides align to TRBD2. V was clipped by 4 bases and J by 7 bases; unmatched bases: 8. Germline V gives CDR1 SGHRS, CDR2 YFSETQ. The CDR3 runs 14 residues. CDR3 DNA sequence: TGCGCCAGCAGCCTAGCGACTAGCAGTAATGAGCAGTTCTTC. Encoded protein: CASSLATSSNEQFF.

Remarks on this clonotype: The CDR3 does not end in the conserved phenylalanine or tryptophan, so this is likely a read error. The J gene is TRBJ2-5, the V gene TRBV12-3 or TRBV12-4; D not resolved. The CDR3 runs 14 residues. This CDR3 is CASSLGVHQEAQYL. The CDR3 DNA sequence: TGTGCCAGCAGTTTAGGGGTGCACCAAGAGGCCCAGTACCTC.

The CDR3 is CSLRREFYEQYF. Written as DNA, the CDR3 is TGCAGTCTTAGGAGGGAATTCTACGAGCAGTACTTC. The rearrangement joins TRBV20-1 to TRBJ2-7, with D perhaps TRBD2 (6 bases). V lost 8 bases and J lost 3, with 14 bases in between. This CDR3 contains 12 residues. CDR1 is DFQATT, CDR2 SNEGSKA, per germline (reference sequence).

This clonotype was recorded many times. The rearrangement uses TRBV20-1 and TRBJ1-1, with D perhaps matching TRBD1 (6 bases). The CDR3 length is 12 residues. V lost 5 bases and J 5 bases, leaving 12 bases between the germline ends. Germline V lookup: CDR1 DFQATT, CDR2 SNEGSKA (reference sequence). The CDR3, as DNA: TGCAGTGCTCACAGGGTGGGGACTGAAGCTTTCTTT. As protein: CSAHRVGTEAFF.

V is TRBV28 and J is TRBJ2-7, with D possibly TRBD2 on 6 matching bases. This CDR3 contains 14 residues. The V and J ends lost 2 bases and 2 bases respectively, with 10 bases between them. The germline V gene encodes CDR1 MDHEN and CDR2 SYDVKM. CDR3 protein: CASSLIREAYEQYF. CDR3 nucleotides: TGTGCCAGCAGTTTAATTAGGGAGGCCTACGAGCAGTACTTC.

In this sample, this clonotype turned up a few times. The junction and the germline gene differ at one end; a read error may be behind it. The V and J genes are TRBV4-1 and TRBJ2-7; possibly TRBD2 for D (6 bases). CDR1 MGHRA and CDR2 YSYEKL come from the germline V gene. This CDR3 has 13 residues. The CDR3 region is CVSSQVWGGEQYF. The CDR3, as DNA: TGCGTCAGCAGCCAAGTCTGGGGAGGTGAGCAGTACTTC.

Concerning this clonotype itself: One end of the junction fails to match germline, which may point to a read error. The DNA for the CDR3 is TGCAGCGTTCGGACTAGCGGTGTCTACGATCAGTACTTC. The encoded protein is CSVRTSGVYDQYF. V and J are TRBV29-1 and TRBJ2-7, with 10 bases fitting TRBD2. The CDR3 consists of 13 residues. CDR1 is SQVTM and CDR2 is ANQGSEA in the germline V gene.

About this clonotype: This may arise from a read error, as a much more abundant clone is one base away. The chain has TRBV12-3 or TRBV12-4 and TRBJ1-6; weak D call: TRBD1 (6 bases). Between the trimmed V and J ends, which lost 8 bases and 11 bases, there was a span of 22 bases. This CDR3 spans 15 amino acids. The CDR3 here is CASGPGTRGRTPLHF. Here the CDR3 DNA reads TGTGCCAGCGGCCCCGGGACACGCGGGAGGACACCCCTCCACTTT.

V is TRBV5-1 and J is TRBJ2-7; possibly TRBD1 or TRBD2 for D (5 bases each). V was trimmed by 2 bases and J by 2 bases, leaving 11 bases between them. This CDR3 region has 14 residues. The germline gives CDR1 SGHRS, CDR2 YFSETQ. CDR3 sequence (DNA): TGCGCCAGCAGCTTTCGAGGGGATACCTACGAGCAGTACTTC. As protein: CASSFRGDTYEQYF.

Turning to this clonotype: A much larger clone lies one base from this, so it may be a read error. The chain recombines TRBV6-6 with TRBJ2-6; unclear D gene. This CDR3 contains 17 residues. Per the germline V gene, CDR1 is MNHNY and CDR2 is SVGAGI (reference sequence). The CDR3 DNA reads as TGTGCCAGCAGTCCCGCCGGGTTCAGGTCTGTGGCCAACGTCCTGACTTTC. Encoded protein: CASSPAGFRSVANVLTF.

This clonotype was detected once. The junction departs from germline at one end; a sequencing error may be responsible. The chain links TRBV5-6 to TRBJ1-2, with D possibly TRBD1 on 5 matching bases. The germline V gene has CDR1 SGHDT and CDR2 YYEEEE. The CDR3 has 16 amino acids. The CDR3 is CASSLGQIGANYGYIF. The CDR3 bases are TGTGCCAGCAGCTTGGGACAGATTGGAGCTAACTATGGCTACATCTTC.

A single count supports this clonotype. One end of the junction does not line up with germline, which may come from a read error. The V call is TRBV7-9, the J call TRBJ2-1; TRBD2 matches 9 bases. CDR1 is SEHNR, CDR2 FQNEAQ, per germline (reference sequence). This CDR3 is 18 amino acids long. CDR3 in amino acids: CAISLGSLAGINYNEQFF. The CDR3 nucleotides are TGTGCCATCAGCTTGGGGTCTCTAGCGGGAATAAACTATAATGAGCAGTTCTTC.

In its sample, this clonotype was seen a few times. Since a much larger clone is just one base distant, this may be a read error. The genes are TRBV28 and TRBJ1-2; TRBD1 is a possible D gene (6 bases). The CDR3 is 17 amino acids. Germline lookup yields CDR1 MDHEN and CDR2 SYDVKM. V shed 2 bases and J shed 5 bases, with 21 bases lying between them. The DNA for the CDR3 is TGTGCCAGCAGTTTAGATGGAGCAGGGGCTTATGGGTATGGCTACACCTTC. Amino acid sequence: CASSLDGAGAYGYGYTF.

Comments on this clonotype: Given a much more abundant clone one base away, this may be a read error. The V and J genes are TRBV13 and TRBJ2-3, with TRBD2 identical over 10 bases. Germline CDR1 and CDR2: PRHDT and FYEKMQ (reference sequence). There are 15 residues in the CDR3. CDR3 residues: CASSVWTSGTGTQYF. In DNA, the CDR3 is TGTGCCAGCAGCGTCTGGACTAGCGGCACAGGTACGCAGTATTTT.

To note about this clonotype: At one of its ends the junction is not consistent with the germline gene, which may arise from a read error. The V and J genes are TRBV7-9 and TRBJ2-7; 10 nucleotides line up with TRBD2. This CDR3 comprises 14 residues. Germline CDR1 SEHNR, CDR2 FQNEAQ (reference sequence). The chain's CDR3 is CASRLTSGIHEHYF. The CDR3 bases are TGTGCCAGCAGGTTAACTAGCGGGATACACGAGCACTACTTC.

As to this clonotype: This sequence may be a read error, since a much larger clone differs from it by one base. V gene TRBV6-2 or TRBV6-3 combines with J gene TRBJ1-5; 8 nucleotides line up with TRBD1. Germline loops: CDR1 MNHEY, CDR2 SVGEGT. The CDR3 is 16 amino acids. CDR3 protein: CGSSPRTGFRNQPQHF. CDR3 in DNA: TGTGGCAGCAGTCCCAGGACAGGGTTTCGCAATCAGCCCCAGCATTTT.

The chain uses TRBV6-1 and TRBJ1-6; D unclear. Trimming took 8 bases from V and 9 from J, leaving 14 bases between them. CDR1 and CDR2 (germline): MNHNS, SASEGT. The CDR3 extends over 13 amino acids. The CDR3 region has the DNA TGTGCCAGCGTTACCGGTAATAGTTCACCCCTCCACTTT. The encoded protein is CASVTGNSSPLHF.

In this sample, this clonotype turned up once. This sequence joins TRBV12-3 or TRBV12-4 and TRBJ1-5, with D maybe TRBD1 (6 bases). This CDR3 is 14 amino acids long. The ends were cut back, 7 bases at V and 16 bases at J, with 26 bases in the middle. The CDR3: CASIIGGPSQHQHF. Written as DNA, the CDR3 is TGTGCCAGCATCATTGGGGGGCCAAGTCAGCACCAACATTTT.

The chain's CDR3 is CASSSGTGKPDTQYF. In nucleotides, the CDR3 is TGTGCCAGCAGCTCCGGGACAGGGAAACCAGATACGCAGTATTTT. V usage is TRBV6-2 or TRBV6-3 and J usage is TRBJ2-3, with 9 bases lining up with TRBD1. The length of the CDR3 is 15 residues. The V gene's germline CDR1 is MNHEY and CDR2 SVGEGT. The junction had 8 bases not matched to a gene; V was cut back by 6 bases and J by 4 bases.

Comment on this clonotype: The junction departs from the called germline gene at one end, perhaps through a read error. The chain links TRBV11-1 to TRBJ2-2, with TRBD2 as a possible D gene (5 bases). This CDR3 is built from 13 residues. CDR1 and CDR2 from the germline V gene are SGHAT and FQDESV (reference sequence). In DNA form, the CDR3 reads TGTGCCGTTCGGACGACACAAACCGGGGAGCTTTCTTTT. Amino acid sequence: CAVRTTQTGELSF.

The V call is TRBV7-3, the J call TRBJ2-7, with D possibly being TRBD1 (5 bases). Deletions cut 5 bases from V and 3 bases from J, with 14 bases between. Germline CDR1 reads SGHTA; CDR2 reads FQGTGA. This CDR3 spans 14 amino acids. CDR3: CASSPSRAGYEQYF. CDR3 bases: TGTGCCAGCAGCCCGTCCAGGGCAGGCTACGAGCAGTACTTC. The variable domain in full, with the rest retrieved from reference TRBV7-3 and TRBJ2-7, is GAGVSQTPSNKVTEKGKYVELRCDPISGHTALYWYRQSLGQGPEFLIYFQGTGAADDSGLPNDRFFAVRPEGSVSTLKIQRTERGDSAVYLCASSPSRAGYEQYFGPGTRLTVT.

Turning to this clonotype: A much larger clone sits a single nucleotide away, making a read error possible. The rearrangement joins TRBV5-1 to TRBJ2-7; TRBD2 matches 7 bases. Losses at the gene ends were 7 bases for V and 6 bases for J; bases not matched to a gene: 13. Germline CDR1 SGHRS, CDR2 YFSETQ. The CDR3 totals 14 residues. The CDR3 DNA reads TGCGCCAGCGGCCGGGGAGGGTCTCTAGGCGAGCAGTACTTC. It yields the protein CASGRGGSLGEQYF.

To note about this clonotype: Without the conserved terminal phenylalanine or tryptophan, this CDR3 likely stems from a read error. The gene calls are TRBV4-1 and TRBJ2-5; 9 bases agree with TRBD2. Germline V CDR1 and CDR2: MGHRA, YSYEKL. The CDR3 extends over 14 amino acids. CDR3 residues: CASSLRLAEETQYL. The CDR3 nucleotides are TGTGCCAGCAGTCTCCGACTAGCGGAAGAGACCCAGTACTTA.

The sample holds a few counts of this clonotype. This chain joins TRBV7-9 and TRBJ2-1, with TRBD2 identical over 11 bases. V dropped 5 bases and J dropped 8; count of bases not matched to a gene: 8. Germline V gene sequence: CDR1 SEHNR, CDR2 FQNEAQ (reference sequence). This CDR3 is 15 amino acids long. CDR3 protein: CASSDSGGASHEQFF. CDR3 nucleotides: TGTGCCAGCAGCGATAGCGGGGGGGCCTCCCATGAGCAGTTCTTC.

On this clonotype: At one of its ends the junction is not consistent with the germline gene, which may arise from a read error. This rearrangement joins TRBV4-1 to TRBJ1-5; D is undetermined. This CDR3 spans 15 amino acids. Per germline, CDR1 MGHRA and CDR2 YSYEKL. The CDR3: CASNQDLGSNQPQHF. CDR3 DNA: TGTGCCAGCAACCAAGATTTAGGAAGCAATCAGCCCCAGCATTTT.